This T cell receptor (beta chain) was captured by sequencing in a study of T-cell memory formation after mild COVID-19. J was trimmed by 5 bases and V by 0 bases; bases with no gene match: 3. CDR3 length: 14 residues. Germline V lookup: CDR1 MGHRA, CDR2 YSYEKL. TCRdb re-derived calls from the 5' RACE reads in MiXCR, one entry per CDR3 protein. Among about 270,000 distinct CDR3 sequences listed, roughly 15% were seen once. The receptor was derived from an adult woman who had mild COVID-19 (a few samples of this study predate the infection). Cell type and time point are not known. The sequenced sample was PBMCs or a T cell subset sorted from them (not recorded which). The chain links TRBV4-1 to TRBJ2-5; 7 bases agree with TRBD2. The CDR3 loop reads CASSQDGTIETQYF. The CDR3 DNA reads TGCGCCAGCAGCCAAGACGGGACTATCGAGACCCAGTACTTC.